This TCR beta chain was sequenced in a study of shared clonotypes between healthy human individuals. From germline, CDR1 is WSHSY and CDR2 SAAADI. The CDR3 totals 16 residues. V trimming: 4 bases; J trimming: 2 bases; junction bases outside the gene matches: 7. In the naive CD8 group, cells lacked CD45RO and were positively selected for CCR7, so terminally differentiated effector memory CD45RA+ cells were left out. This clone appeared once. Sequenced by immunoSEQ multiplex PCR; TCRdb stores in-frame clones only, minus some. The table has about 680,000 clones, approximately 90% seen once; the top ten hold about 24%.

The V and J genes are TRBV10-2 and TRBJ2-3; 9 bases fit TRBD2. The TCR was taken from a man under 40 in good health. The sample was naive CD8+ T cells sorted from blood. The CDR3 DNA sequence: TGCGCCAGCAGTGTTCAGGCGGGAGGGACCACAGATACGCAGTATTTT. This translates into CASSVQAGGTTDTQYF.